This T cell receptor beta chain stems from a study of blood T cells in healthy people across ages. Overall study results and limits: Researchers report that TCR beta diversity correlated strongly with naive T cell percentage.

This clonotype appeared a single time. No antigen is known for it. The CDR3 totals 16 residues. Germline V gene lookup returns CDR1 SGHTA and CDR2 FQGNSA. The second PCR ran roughly 6 to 11 cycles with a sample-barcoded 5' primer and J-beta primers. TCRdb reprocessed the 5' RACE reads via MiXCR and lists one record per CDR3 protein. The sample has approximately 800,000 distinct CDR3 sequences, approximately 67% seen once. The gene calls are TRBV7-2 and TRBJ2-4, with 8 bases aligning to TRBD2. The J call could be wrong; TRBJ2-7 is a better fit for the DNA end. Sequences were obtained from blood. This clonotype was obtained from a man aged 30 to 39 in good health. CDR3 residues: CASSPLAAQLPYEQYF. CDR3 DNA: TGTGCCAGCAGCCCACTAGCGGCCCAGTTACCCTACGAGCAGTACTTC.